Detailed here is one T cell receptor beta chain. This CDR3 has 14 amino acids. The germline gives CDR1 LGHDT, CDR2 YNNKEL (reference sequence). With 0 bases removed from V and 5 bases from J, the gap between germline ends came to 11 bases. This sample was included in a study of blood T cell repertoires in COVID-19. Only in-frame clones appear in the TCRdb table, and some are missing; sequencing was by immunoSEQ multiplex PCR. The table has a few hundred thousand clones, approximately 83% seen once. The material sequenced was PBMCs or T cells enriched from blood (not recorded which). This receptor was taken from a man aged 25-40 years who had recovered from COVID-19. The rearrangement links TRBV3-1 (or the pseudogene TRBV3-2) to TRBJ2-7; D gene unclear. The CDR3, as DNA: TGTGCCAGCAGCCAAGATAGGAGTCCCCACGAGCAGTACTTC. Encoded protein: CASSQDRSPHEQYF.